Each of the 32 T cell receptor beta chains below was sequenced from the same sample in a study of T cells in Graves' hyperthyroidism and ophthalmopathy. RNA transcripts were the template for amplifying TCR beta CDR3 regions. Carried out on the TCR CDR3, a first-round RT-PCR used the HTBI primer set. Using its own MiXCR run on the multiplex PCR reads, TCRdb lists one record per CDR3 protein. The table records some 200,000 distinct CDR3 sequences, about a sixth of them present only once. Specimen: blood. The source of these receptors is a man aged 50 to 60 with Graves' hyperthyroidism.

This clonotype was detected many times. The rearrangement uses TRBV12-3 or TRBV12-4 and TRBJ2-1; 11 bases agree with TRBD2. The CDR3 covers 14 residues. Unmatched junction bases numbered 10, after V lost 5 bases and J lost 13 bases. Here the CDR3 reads CASSNGLAGRPQFF. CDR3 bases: TGTGCCAGCAGTAATGGACTAGCGGGTCGACCCCAGTTCTTC.

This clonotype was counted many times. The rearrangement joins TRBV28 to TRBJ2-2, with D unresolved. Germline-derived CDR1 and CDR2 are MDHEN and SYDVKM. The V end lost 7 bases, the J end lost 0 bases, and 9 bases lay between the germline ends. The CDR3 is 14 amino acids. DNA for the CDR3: TGTGCCAGCATGGGCGGAGCGAACACCGGGGAGCTGTTTTTT. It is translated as CASMGGANTGELFF. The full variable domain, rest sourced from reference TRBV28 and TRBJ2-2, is DVKVTQSSRYLVKRTGEKVFLECVQDMDHENMFWYRQDPGLGLRLIYFSYDVKMKEKGDIPEGYSVSREKKERFSLILESASTNQTSMYLCASMGGANTGELFFGEGSRLTVL.

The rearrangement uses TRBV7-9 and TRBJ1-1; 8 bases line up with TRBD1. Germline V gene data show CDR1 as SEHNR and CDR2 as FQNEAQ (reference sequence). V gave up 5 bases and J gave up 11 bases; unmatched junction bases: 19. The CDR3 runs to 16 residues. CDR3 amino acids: CASSIRGQAESGGAFF. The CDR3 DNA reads TGTGCCAGCAGCATTCGGGGACAGGCCGAGTCGGGAGGGGCTTTCTTT.

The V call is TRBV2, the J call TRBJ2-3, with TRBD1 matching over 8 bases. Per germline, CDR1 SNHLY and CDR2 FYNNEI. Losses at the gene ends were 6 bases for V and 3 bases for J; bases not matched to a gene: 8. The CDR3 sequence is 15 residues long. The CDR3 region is CASSLRQGATDTQYF. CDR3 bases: TGTGCCAGCAGCTTACGCCAGGGGGCAACAGATACGCAGTATTTT.

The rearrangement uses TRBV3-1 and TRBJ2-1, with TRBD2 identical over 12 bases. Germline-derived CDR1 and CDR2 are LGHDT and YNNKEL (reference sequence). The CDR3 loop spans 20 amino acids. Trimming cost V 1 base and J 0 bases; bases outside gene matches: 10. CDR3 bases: TGTGCCAGCAGCCAAGCCGACGGACTAGCGGGACTCAGCTCCTACAATGAGCAGTTCTTC. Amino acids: CASSQADGLAGLSSYNEQFF.

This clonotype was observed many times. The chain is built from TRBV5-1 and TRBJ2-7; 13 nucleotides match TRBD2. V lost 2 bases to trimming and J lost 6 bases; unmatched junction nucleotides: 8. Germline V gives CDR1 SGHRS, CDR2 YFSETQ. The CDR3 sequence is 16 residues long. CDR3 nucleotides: TGCGCCAGCAGCTTTAAAAGGACTAGCGGGAGTCTCGAGCAGTACTTC. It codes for CASSFKRTSGSLEQYF.

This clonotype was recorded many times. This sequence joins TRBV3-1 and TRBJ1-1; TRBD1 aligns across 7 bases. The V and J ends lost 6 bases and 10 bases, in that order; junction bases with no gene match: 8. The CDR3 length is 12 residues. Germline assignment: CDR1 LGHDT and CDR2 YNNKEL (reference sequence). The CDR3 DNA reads TGTGCCAGCAGACCGACGACAGGGAGAGCTTTCTTT. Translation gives CASRPTTGRAFF.

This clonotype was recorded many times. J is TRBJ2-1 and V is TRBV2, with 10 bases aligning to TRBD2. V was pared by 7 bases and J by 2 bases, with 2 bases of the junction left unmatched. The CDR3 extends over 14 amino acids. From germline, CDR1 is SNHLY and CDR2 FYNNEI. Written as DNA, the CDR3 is TGTGCCAGCAATGGACTAGCGGCCTACAATGAGCAGTTCTTC. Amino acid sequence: CASNGLAAYNEQFF. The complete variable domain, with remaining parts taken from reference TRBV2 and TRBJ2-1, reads EPEVTQTPSHQVTQMGQEVILRCVPISNHLYFYWYRQILGQKVEFLVSFYNNEISEKSEIFDDQFSVERPDGSNFTLKIRSTKLEDSAMYFCASNGLAAYNEQFFGPGTRLTVL.

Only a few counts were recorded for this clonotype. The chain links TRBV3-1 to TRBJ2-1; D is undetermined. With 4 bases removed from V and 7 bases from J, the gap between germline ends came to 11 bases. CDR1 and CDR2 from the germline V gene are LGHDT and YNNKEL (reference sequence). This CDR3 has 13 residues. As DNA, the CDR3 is TGTGCCAGCAGCCCCGGTCTGGCGAATGAGCAGTTCTTC. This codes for CASSPGLANEQFF.

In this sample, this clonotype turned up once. This CDR3 is CASRMGLAGPYEQYF. DNA of the CDR3: TGTGCCAGCAGGATGGGACTAGCGGGACCCTACGAGCAGTACTTC. The V and J genes are TRBV2 and TRBJ2-7, with 13 bases lining up with TRBD2. Germline CDR1 and CDR2: SNHLY and FYNNEI. The CDR3 runs 15 residues. V shed 6 bases, J shed 2 bases, and the junction held 4 bases outside the gene matches.

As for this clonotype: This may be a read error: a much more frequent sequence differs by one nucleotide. CDR3 protein: CASSRGYGGAYGYTF. Here the CDR3 DNA reads TGTGCCAGCAGCCGAGGATATGGGGGGGCCTATGGCTACACCTTC. This chain connects TRBV3-1 to TRBJ1-2; a possible D gene is TRBD1 (6 bases). The germline V gene has CDR1 LGHDT and CDR2 YNNKEL (reference sequence). V shed 4 bases and J shed 4 bases, with 16 bases lying between them. The CDR3 has 15 residues. Combining the CDR3 with reference TRBV3-1 and TRBJ1-2 gives the whole variable domain DTAVSQTPKYLVTQMGNDKSIKCEQNLGHDTMYWYKQDSKKFLKIMFSYNNKELIINETVPNRFSPKSPDKAHLNLHINSLELGDSAVYFCASSRGYGGAYGYTFGSGTRLTVV.

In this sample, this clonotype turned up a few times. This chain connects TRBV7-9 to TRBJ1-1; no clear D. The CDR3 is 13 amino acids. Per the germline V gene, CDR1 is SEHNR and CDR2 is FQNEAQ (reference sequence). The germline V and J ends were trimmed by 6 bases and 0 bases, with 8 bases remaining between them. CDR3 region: CASRAGVNTEAFF. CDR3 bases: TGTGCCAGCAGGGCCGGAGTGAACACTGAAGCTTTCTTT. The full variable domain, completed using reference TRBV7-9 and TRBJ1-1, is DTGVSQNPRHKITKRGQNVTFRCDPISEHNRLYWYRQTLGQGPEFLTYFQNEAQLEKSRLLSDRFSAERPKGSFSTLEIQRTEQGDSAMYLCASRAGVNTEAFFGQGTRLTVV.

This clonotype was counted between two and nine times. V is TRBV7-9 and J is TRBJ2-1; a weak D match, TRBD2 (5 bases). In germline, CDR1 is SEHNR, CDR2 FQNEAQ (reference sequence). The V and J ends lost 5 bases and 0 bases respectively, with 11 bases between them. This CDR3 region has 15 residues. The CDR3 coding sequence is TGTGCCAGCAGCGATACTAGAAGCTCCTACAATGAGCAGTTCTTC. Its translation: CASSDTRSSYNEQFF. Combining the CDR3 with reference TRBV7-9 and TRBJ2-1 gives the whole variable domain DTGVSQNPRHKITKRGQNVTFRCDPISEHNRLYWYRQTLGQGPEFLTYFQNEAQLEKSRLLSDRFSAERPKGSFSTLEIQRTEQGDSAMYLCASSDTRSSYNEQFFGPGTRLTVL.

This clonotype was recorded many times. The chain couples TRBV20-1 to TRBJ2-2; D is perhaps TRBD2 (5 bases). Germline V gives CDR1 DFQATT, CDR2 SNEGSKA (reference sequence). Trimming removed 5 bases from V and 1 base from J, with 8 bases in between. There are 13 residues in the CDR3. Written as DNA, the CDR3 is TGCAGTGCTCCGGACTGGAACACCGGGGAGCTGTTTTTT. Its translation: CSAPDWNTGELFF.

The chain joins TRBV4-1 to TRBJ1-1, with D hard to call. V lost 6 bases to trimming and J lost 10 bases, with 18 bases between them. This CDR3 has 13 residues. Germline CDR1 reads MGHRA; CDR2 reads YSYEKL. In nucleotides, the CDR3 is TGCGCCAGCAGTCAGGAGGAGGCGGGTGTAGCTTTCTTT. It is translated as CASSQEEAGVAFF.

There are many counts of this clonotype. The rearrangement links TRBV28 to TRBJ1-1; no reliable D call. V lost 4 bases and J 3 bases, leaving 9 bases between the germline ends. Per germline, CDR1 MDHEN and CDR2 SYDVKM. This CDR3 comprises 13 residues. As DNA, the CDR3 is TGTGCCAGCAGTTCCCAACCCTACACTGAAGCTTTCTTT. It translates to CASSSQPYTEAFF.

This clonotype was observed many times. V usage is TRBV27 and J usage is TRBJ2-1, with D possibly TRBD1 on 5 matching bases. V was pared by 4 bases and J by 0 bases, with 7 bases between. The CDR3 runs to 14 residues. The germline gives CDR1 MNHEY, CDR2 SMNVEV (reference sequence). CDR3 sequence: CASSSQGSYNEQFF. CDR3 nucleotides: TGTGCCAGCAGTTCGCAGGGCTCCTACAATGAGCAGTTCTTC.

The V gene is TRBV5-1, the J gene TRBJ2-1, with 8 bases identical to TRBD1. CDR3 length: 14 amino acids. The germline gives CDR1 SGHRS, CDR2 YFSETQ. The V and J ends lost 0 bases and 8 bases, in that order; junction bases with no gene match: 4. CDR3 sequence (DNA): TGCGCCAGCAGCTTGGGACAGGGGTACCATGAGCAGTTCTTC. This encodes CASSLGQGYHEQFF.

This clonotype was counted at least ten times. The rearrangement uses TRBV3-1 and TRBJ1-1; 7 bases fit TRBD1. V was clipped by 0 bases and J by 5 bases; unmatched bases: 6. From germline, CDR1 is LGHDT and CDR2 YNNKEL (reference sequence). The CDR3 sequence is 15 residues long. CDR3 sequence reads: CASSQDQGGGTEAFF. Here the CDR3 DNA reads TGTGCCAGCAGCCAAGATCAAGGGGGCGGTACTGAAGCTTTCTTT.

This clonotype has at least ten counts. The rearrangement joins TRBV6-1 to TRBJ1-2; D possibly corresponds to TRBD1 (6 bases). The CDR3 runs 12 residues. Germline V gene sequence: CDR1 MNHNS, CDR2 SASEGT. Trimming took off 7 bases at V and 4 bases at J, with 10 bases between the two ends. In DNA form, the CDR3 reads TGTGCCAGCACTGGGGGCACCTATGGCTACACCTTC. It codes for CASTGGTYGYTF.

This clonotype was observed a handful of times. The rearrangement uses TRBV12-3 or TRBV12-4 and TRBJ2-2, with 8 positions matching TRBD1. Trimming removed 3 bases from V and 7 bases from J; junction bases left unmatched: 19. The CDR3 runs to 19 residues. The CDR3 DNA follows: TGTGCCAGCAGTTTCAGCATATCGGAGGGACAGGACGTGGGCGGGGAGCTGTTTTTT. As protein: CASSFSISEGQDVGGELFF.

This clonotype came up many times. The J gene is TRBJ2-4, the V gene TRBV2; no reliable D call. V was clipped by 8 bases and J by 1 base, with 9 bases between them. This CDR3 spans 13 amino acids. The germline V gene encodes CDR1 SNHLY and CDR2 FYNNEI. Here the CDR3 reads CASRGWAKNIQYF. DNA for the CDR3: TGTGCCAGCCGCGGATGGGCCAAAAACATTCAGTACTTC.

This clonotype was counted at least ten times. In DNA, the CDR3 is TGCAGTGGTTGGCGGAGCTCCTACGAGCAGTACTTC. Protein product: CSGWRSSYEQYF. The rearrangement uses TRBV20-1 and TRBJ2-7; D gene uncertain. V was pared by 7 bases and J by 0 bases, with 10 bases between. The CDR3 consists of 12 residues. Germline V lookup: CDR1 DFQATT, CDR2 SNEGSKA (reference sequence).

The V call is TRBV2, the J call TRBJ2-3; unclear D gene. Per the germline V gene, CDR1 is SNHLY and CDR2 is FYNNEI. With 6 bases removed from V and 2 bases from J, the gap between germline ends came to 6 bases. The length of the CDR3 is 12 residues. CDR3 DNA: TGTGCCAGCAGACGAACCACAGATACGCAGTATTTT. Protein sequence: CASRRTTDTQYF.

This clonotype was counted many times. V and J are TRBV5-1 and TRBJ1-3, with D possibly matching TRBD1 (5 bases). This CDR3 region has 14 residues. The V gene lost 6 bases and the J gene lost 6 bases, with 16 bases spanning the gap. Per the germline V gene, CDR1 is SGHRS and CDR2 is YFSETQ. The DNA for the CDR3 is TGCGCCAGCACGTACGGACCGGGGGAAAACACCATATATTTT. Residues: CASTYGPGENTIYF. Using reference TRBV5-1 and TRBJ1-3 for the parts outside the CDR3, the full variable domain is KAGVTQTPRYLIKTRGQQVTLSCSPISGHRSVSWYQQTPGQGLQFLFEYFSETQRNKGNFPGRFSGRQFSNSRSEMNVSTLELGDSALYLCASTYGPGENTIYFGEGSWLTVV.

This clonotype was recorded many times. The DNA of the CDR3 is TGTGCCAGCAGACTTAGCGGGATTAGGACAGATACGCAGTATTTT. It translates to CASRLSGIRTDTQYF. This chain connects TRBV2 to TRBJ2-3, with 8 bases lining up with TRBD2. The CDR3 length is 15 residues. Germline V gene sequence: CDR1 SNHLY, CDR2 FYNNEI. The V gene end was trimmed by 6 bases and the J gene end by 3 bases; junction bases not matched to a gene: 8.

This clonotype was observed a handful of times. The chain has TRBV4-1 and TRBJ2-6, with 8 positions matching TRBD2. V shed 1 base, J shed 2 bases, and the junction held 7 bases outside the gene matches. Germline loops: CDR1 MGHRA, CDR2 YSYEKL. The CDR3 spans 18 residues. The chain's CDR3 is CASSQVEREKTGANVLTF. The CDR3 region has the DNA TGCGCCAGCAGCCAAGTTGAGCGGGAGAAAACTGGGGCCAACGTCCTGACTTTC.

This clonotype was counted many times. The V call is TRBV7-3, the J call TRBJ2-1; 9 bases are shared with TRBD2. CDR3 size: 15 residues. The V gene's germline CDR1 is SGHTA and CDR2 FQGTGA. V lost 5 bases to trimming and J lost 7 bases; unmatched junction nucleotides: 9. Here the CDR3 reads CASSAAGGPGNEQFF. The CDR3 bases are TGTGCCAGCAGCGCCGCGGGAGGGCCGGGGAATGAGCAGTTCTTC.

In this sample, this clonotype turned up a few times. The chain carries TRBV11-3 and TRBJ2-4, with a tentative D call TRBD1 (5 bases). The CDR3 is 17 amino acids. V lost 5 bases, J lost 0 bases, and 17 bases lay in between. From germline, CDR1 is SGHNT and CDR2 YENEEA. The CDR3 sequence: CASSPSWGLVAKNIQYF. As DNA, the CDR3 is TGTGCCAGCAGCCCTTCGTGGGGCCTCGTAGCCAAAAACATTCAGTACTTC.

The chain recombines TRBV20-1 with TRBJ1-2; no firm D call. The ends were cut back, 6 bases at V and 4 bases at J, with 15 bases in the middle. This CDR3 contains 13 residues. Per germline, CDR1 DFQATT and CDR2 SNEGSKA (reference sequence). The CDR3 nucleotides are TGCAGTGCCGCCTCTGGGTCACCCTATGGCTACACCTTC. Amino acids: CSAASGSPYGYTF.

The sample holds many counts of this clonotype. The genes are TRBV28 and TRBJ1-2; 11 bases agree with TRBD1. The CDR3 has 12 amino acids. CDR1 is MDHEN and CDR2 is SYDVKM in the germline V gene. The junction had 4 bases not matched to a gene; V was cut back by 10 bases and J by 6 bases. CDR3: CATWDRGDGYTF. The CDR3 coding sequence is TGTGCCACCTGGGACAGGGGGGATGGCTACACCTTC.

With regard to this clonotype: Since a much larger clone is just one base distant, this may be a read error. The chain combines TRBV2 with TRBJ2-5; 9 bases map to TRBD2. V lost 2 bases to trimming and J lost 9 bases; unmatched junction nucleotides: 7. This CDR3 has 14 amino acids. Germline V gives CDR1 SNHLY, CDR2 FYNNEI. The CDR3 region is CASSEFWTSEPQYF. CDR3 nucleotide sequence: TGTGCCAGCAGTGAATTTTGGACTAGCGAGCCCCAGTACTTC.